This section outlines one T cell receptor beta chain sequence together with its context. Its cognate antigen is unknown. This sample was taken from a study of cytomegalovirus exposure and HLA in healthy donors. About the research overall: Roughly 80 million unique TCRs from HLA-typed donors were held in an early data release. Study results and limitations: Among TCR beta chains, those listed as cytomegalovirus-associated numbered around 160. Several of the most significant clusters appeared linked to common viral pathogens, based on a later analysis.

Trimming shortened V by 9 bases and J by 5 bases, and 13 bases separated the two germline ends. The CDR3 runs to 12 residues. Looked up from germline, CDR1 is LNHDA and CDR2 is SQIVND (reference sequence). This PCR relied on a set of 60 Vbeta primers and 13 Jbeta primers. TCRdb keeps only in-frame clones here, not all; method: immunoSEQ multiplex PCR. The sample comprises roughly 140,000 clones, roughly four fifths of which are singletons, and around 2.5% rests with the top ten. The rearrangement links TRBV19 to TRBJ1-2; D is unclear. The origin of this receptor is a male donor in good health and CMV-seronegative. Sequencing was carried out using PBMCs. The CDR3 sequence: CASWGGAYGYTF. In DNA form, the CDR3 reads TGTGCCAGCTGGGGAGGCGCATATGGCTACACCTTC.